The next 9 T cell receptor beta chains were all read from a single sample in a study of T cells after yellow fever vaccination. TCRdb recomputed calls from the 5' RACE reads with MiXCR, one row per CDR3 protein. The table shows fewer than 400,000 distinct CDR3 sequences, with around 6.4% occurring only once. This specimen consisted of PBMCs, obtained 5 days after the yellow fever booster vaccination. The receptors were sampled from a man aged 25 to 40 who received the YFV17D yellow fever vaccine.

This clonotype was observed a handful of times. The rearrangement links TRBV24-1 to TRBJ2-1; weak D call: TRBD2 (5 bases). V was cut by 1 base and J by 8 bases, with 14 bases left in between. The germline CDR1 and CDR2 sequences are KGHDR and SFDVKD. The CDR3 loop spans 15 amino acids. The CDR3 loop reads CATSDFGRGFDEQFF. CDR3 DNA: TGTGCCACCAGTGATTTTGGTCGAGGGTTCGATGAGCAGTTCTTC.

This clonotype was counted a few times. The chain uses TRBV20-1 and TRBJ1-4; 7 positions match TRBD1. V gave up 5 bases and J gave up 6 bases; unmatched junction bases: 3. Germline CDR1 is DFQATT and CDR2 is SNEGSKA (reference sequence). This CDR3 comprises 12 residues. The CDR3 here is CSAAQGDEKLFF. For the CDR3, the DNA is TGCAGTGCTGCGCAGGGGGATGAAAAACTGTTTTTT.

This chain uses TRBV2 with TRBJ2-3; 14 nucleotides agree with TRBD2. Germline V gene sequence: CDR1 SNHLY, CDR2 FYNNEI. This CDR3 spans 18 amino acids. V shed 5 bases, J shed 1 base, and the junction held 8 bases outside the gene matches. CDR3 sequence reads: CASSPGLAGGRRTDTQYF. The CDR3 nucleotides read TGTGCCAGCAGTCCCGGACTAGCGGGAGGCCGCCGCACAGATACGCAGTATTTT.

At least ten counts were recorded for this clonotype. The chain joins TRBV27 to TRBJ2-1; D is ambiguous. The V end lost 7 bases, the J end lost 5 bases, and 12 bases lay between the germline ends. CDR3 length: 13 amino acids. Germline values: CDR1 MNHEY, CDR2 SMNVEV (reference sequence). Here the CDR3 reads CASISWPDNEQFF. DNA for the CDR3: TGTGCCAGCATATCTTGGCCTGACAATGAGCAGTTCTTC.

V usage is TRBV5-1 and J usage is TRBJ2-3, with 7 bases identical to TRBD2. The CDR3 loop spans 16 amino acids. V trimming: 4 bases; J trimming: 0 bases; junction bases outside the gene matches: 8. Germline V gene data show CDR1 as SGHRS and CDR2 as YFSETQ. CDR3 bases: TGCGCCAGCAGCCTAAGCGGGGACCCTAGCACAGATACGCAGTATTTT. Translation gives CASSLSGDPSTDTQYF.

This clonotype was counted ten times or more. The rearrangement uses TRBV3-1 and TRBJ2-7; 7 bases fit TRBD2. Germline V gene data show CDR1 as LGHDT and CDR2 as YNNKEL (reference sequence). V gave up 1 base and J gave up 5 bases; unmatched junction bases: 2. The CDR3 runs 13 residues. CDR3 amino acids: CASSQGEGNEQYF. The CDR3 nucleotides read TGTGCCAGCAGCCAAGGGGAGGGAAACGAGCAGTACTTC.

This clonotype was observed a few times. This chain joins TRBV5-1 and TRBJ2-1; 12 bases map to TRBD2. The CDR3 spans 17 residues. With 4 bases clipped from V and 3 bases from J, the junction kept 8 bases outside the gene matches. Germline V CDR1 and CDR2: SGHRS, YFSETQ. CDR3 protein: CASSAPTSGSIYNEQFF. CDR3 DNA: TGCGCCAGCAGCGCGCCGACTAGCGGGAGTATCTACAATGAGCAGTTCTTC.

At least ten counts were recorded for this clonotype. The chain joins TRBV20-1 to TRBJ2-7, with a weak D call TRBD2 (6 bases). CDR1 is DFQATT and CDR2 is SNEGSKA in the germline V gene (reference sequence). Trimming removed 3 bases from V and 7 bases from J, with 16 bases in between. This CDR3 contains 13 residues. CDR3 DNA: TGCAGTGCTAGTGCGGGGCCCCCGGGGGAGCAGTACTTC. It specifies CSASAGPPGEQYF.

This clonotype was detected a few times. The chain is built from TRBV20-1 and TRBJ2-7, with D possibly being TRBD1 (5 bases). Germline CDR1 reads DFQATT; CDR2 reads SNEGSKA (reference sequence). The CDR3 consists of 12 residues. V lost 3 bases, J lost 3 bases, and 9 bases lay in between. CDR3 sequence (DNA): TGCAGTGCTAGCGACAGCCGCTACGAGCAGTACTTC. It encodes CSASDSRYEQYF.